This TCR beta chain was sequenced in a study of blood T cells in healthy people across ages. Study conclusions and caveats: What prevented conclusive comparison of naive and antigen-experienced cells was that PBMCs were unsorted.

As concerns this clonotype: Its antigen is undetermined.

V lost 4 bases and J lost 0, with 13 bases in between. This CDR3 has 17 residues. Germline-derived CDR1 and CDR2 are MDHEN and SYDVKM. Together with a sample-barcoded 5' primer, a J-beta primer mix was included in a second PCR lasting about 6 to 11 cycles. Each CDR3 protein gets one entry after TCRdb re-called the 5' RACE reads with MiXCR. The sample includes around 690,000 distinct CDR3 sequences, about 53% of them seen just once. The specimen was blood. The TCR comes from a man in his sixties in good health. The chain combines TRBV28 with TRBJ2-6; the D gene is possibly TRBD1 (6 bases). CDR3 in DNA: TGTGCCAGCAGTTCGGAACAGGGATACTCTGGGGCCAACGTCCTGACTTTC. Translated, it gives CASSSEQGYSGANVLTF. Full variable domain (remainder filled in from reference TRBV28 and TRBJ2-6): DVKVTQSSRYLVKRTGEKVFLECVQDMDHENMFWYRQDPGLGLRLIYFSYDVKMKEKGDIPEGYSVSREKKERFSLILESASTNQTSMYLCASSSEQGYSGANVLTFGAGSRLTVL.